This record looks at one T cell receptor beta chain sequence and its context. Its antigen is undetermined. Patients showing uncontrolled infection, other autoimmune disease, pregnancy or lactation were ineligible. Thyroid ultrasound and orbital computed tomography, with clinical symptoms and serum thyroxine and TRAb, informed diagnoses. Authors of the study amplified TCR beta CDR3 regions from RNA transcripts. First-round RT-PCR targeting the TCR CDR3 was performed with the HTBI primer set. TCRdb processed the multiplex PCR reads anew with MiXCR; each CDR3 protein has one entry. Among nearly 750,000 distinct CDR3 sequences listed, roughly 32% were seen once. This sample was included in a study of T cells in Graves' hyperthyroidism and ophthalmopathy. The CDR3 length is 13 residues. Study-level findings and limits: Blood samples included most of the expanded thyroid clonotypes exceeding 0.001.

This chain links TRBV21-1 with TRBJ1-1. TRBV21-1 is a known pseudogene. Specimen: blood. This sequence was found in a woman aged 40-49 years with Graves' hyperthyroidism. CDR3 residues: CASGITENTEAFF. Written as DNA, the CDR3 is TGTGCCAGCGGCATCACAGAGAACACTGAAGCTTTCTTT.